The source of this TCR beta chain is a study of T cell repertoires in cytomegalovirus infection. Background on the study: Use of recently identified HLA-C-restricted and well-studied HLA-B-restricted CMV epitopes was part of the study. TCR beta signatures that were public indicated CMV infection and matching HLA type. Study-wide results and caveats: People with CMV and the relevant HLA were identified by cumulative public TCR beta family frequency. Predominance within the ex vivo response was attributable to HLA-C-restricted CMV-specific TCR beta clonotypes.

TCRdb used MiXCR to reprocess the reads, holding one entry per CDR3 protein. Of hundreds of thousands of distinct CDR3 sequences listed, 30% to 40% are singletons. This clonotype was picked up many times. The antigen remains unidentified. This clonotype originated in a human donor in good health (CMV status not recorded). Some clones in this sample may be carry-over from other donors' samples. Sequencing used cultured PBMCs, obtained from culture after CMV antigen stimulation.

CDR3 nucleotides: TGTGCCAGCAGCTTAGTATCCGACAAGGTAGAGACCCAGTACTTC. It encodes CASSLVSDKVETQYF. This chain links TRBV7-2 with TRBJ2-5; no definite D call. Germline CDR1 and CDR2: SGHTA and FQGNSA. The CDR3 runs to 15 residues. Trimming removed 1 base from V and 4 bases from J, with 13 bases in between. The full variable domain, completed using reference TRBV7-2 and TRBJ2-5, is GAGVSQSPSNKVTEKGKDVELRCDPISGHTALYWYRQSLGQGLEFLIYFQGNSAPDKSGLPSDRFSAERTGGSVSTLTIQRTQQEDSAVYLCASSLVSDKVETQYFGPGTRLLVL.